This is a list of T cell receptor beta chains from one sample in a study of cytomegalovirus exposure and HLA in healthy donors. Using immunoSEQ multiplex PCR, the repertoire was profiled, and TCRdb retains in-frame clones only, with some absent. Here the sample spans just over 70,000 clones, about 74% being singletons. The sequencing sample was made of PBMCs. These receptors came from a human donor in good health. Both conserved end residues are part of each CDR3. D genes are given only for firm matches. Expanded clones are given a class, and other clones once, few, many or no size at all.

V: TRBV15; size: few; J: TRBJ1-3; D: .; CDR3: CATSRGRTASGNTIYF; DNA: TGTGCCACCAGCAGAGGAAGGACAGCTTCTGGAAACACCATATATTTT
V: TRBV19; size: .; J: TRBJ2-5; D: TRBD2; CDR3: CASKAGGLQETQYF; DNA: TGTGCCAGTAAGGCGGGAGGGTTACAAGAGACCCAGTACTTC
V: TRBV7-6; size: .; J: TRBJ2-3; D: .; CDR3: CASSSRGPGLPSTDTQYF; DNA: TGTGCCAGCAGCAGCAGGGGCCCTGGACTTCCAAGCACAGATACGCAGTATTTT
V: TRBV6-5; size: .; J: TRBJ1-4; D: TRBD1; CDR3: CASSFSQGGEKLFF; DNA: TGTGCCAGCAGTTTCTCACAGGGGGGTGAAAAACTGTTTTTT
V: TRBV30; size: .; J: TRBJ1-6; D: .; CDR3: CAWSQGNSPLHF; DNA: TGTGCCTGGAGCCAGGGGAATTCACCCCTCCACTTT
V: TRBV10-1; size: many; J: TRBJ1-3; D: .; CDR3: CASSDEGRGGNTIYF; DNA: TGCGCCAGCAGTGACGAGGGGCGGGGTGGAAACACCATATATTTT
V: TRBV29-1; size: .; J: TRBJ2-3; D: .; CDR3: CSVRGSGGGTDTQYF; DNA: TGCAGCGTTCGAGGGAGCGGAGGAGGGACAGATACGCAGTATTTT
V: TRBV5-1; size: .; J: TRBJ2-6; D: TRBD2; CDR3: CASSSGLATLRAGANVLTF; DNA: TGCGCCAGCAGCTCGGGACTAGCGACGTTGCGCGCTGGGGCCAACGTCCTGACTTTC
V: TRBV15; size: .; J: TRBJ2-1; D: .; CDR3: CATSRTGHEQFF; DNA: TGTGCCACCAGCAGGACAGGCCATGAGCAGTTCTTC
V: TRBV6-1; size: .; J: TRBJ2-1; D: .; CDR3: CASSEQGGGNEQFF; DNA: TGTGCCAGCAGTGAACAGGGAGGGGGAAATGAGCAGTTCTTC
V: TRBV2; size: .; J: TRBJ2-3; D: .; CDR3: CASSLQGDTQYF; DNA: TGTGCCAGCAGTTTACAGGGCGATACGCAGTATTTT
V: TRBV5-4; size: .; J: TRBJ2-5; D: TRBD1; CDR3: CASSLDRGNQETQYF; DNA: TGTGCCAGCAGCTTGGACAGGGGGAATCAAGAGACCCAGTACTTC
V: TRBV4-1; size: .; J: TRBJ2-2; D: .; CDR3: CASSQDGTNTGELFF; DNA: TGTGCCAGCAGCCAAGATGGGACAAACACCGGGGAGCTGTTTTTT
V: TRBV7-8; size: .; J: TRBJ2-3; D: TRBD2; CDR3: CASSRRAGGPDTQYF; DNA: TGTGCCAGCAGCCGTAGAGCGGGAGGGCCAGATACGCAGTATTTT
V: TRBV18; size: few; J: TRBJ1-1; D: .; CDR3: CASSPVSMGRHTEAFF; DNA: TGTGCCAGCTCACCAGTCTCGATGGGCCGGCACACTGAAGCTTTCTTT
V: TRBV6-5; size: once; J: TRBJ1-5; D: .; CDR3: CASSSLETSREPQHF; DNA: TGTGCCAGCAGTTCCCTTGAAACTAGCAGGGAGCCCCAGCATTTT
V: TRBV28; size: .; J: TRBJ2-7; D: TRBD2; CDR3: CASRLWGLAGEVHEQYF; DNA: TGTGCCAGCCGACTTTGGGGACTAGCGGGAGAGGTCCACGAGCAGTACTTC
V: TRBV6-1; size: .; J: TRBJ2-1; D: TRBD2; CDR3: CASSEHLADTYNEQFF; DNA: TGTGCCAGCAGTGAACATCTAGCGGATACCTACAATGAGCAGTTCTTC
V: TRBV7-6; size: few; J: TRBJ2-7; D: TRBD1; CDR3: CASSPGGASSYEQYF; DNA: TGTGCCAGCAGCCCAGGGGGCGCGAGCTCCTACGAGCAGTACTTC
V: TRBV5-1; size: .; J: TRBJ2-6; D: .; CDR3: CASSLEASSSGANVLTF; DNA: TGCGCCAGCAGCTTGGAGGCCTCTAGCTCTGGGGCCAACGTCCTGACTTTC
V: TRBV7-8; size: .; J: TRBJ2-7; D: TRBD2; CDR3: CASSPGGTSVQYF; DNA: TGTGCCAGCAGCCCAGGGGGGACTAGCGTGCAGTACTTC
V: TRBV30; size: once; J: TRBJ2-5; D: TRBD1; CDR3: CAWSWSGTGAETQYF; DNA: TGTGCCTGGAGTTGGTCCGGGACAGGGGCAGAGACCCAGTACTTC
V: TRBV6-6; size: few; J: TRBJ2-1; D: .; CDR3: CASSYSESNEQFF; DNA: TGTGCCAGCAGTTACTCGGAGAGCAATGAGCAGTTCTTC
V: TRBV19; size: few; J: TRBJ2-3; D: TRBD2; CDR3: CASSKGDYLDTQYF; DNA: TGTGCCAGTAGTAAAGGGGACTACCTAGATACGCAGTATTTT
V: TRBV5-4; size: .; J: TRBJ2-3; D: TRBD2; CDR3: CASSSRTSGTSTDTQYF; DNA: TGTGCCAGCAGCTCCAGGACTAGCGGGACTAGCACAGATACGCAGTATTTT
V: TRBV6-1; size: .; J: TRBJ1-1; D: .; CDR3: CASSERGNTEAFF; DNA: TGTGCCAGCAGTGAGCGGGGAAACACTGAAGCTTTCTTT
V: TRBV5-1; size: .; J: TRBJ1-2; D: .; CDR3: CASSLAGAGSYGYTF; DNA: TGCGCCAGCAGCTTGGCCGGCGCAGGATCCTATGGCTACACCTTC
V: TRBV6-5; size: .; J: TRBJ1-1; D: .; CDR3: CASSYPGRSRKEAFF; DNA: TGTGCCAGCAGTTATCCCGGGAGAAGTAGGAAAGAAGCTTTCTTT
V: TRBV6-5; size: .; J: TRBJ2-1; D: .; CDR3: CASRRGNEQFF; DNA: TGTGCCAGTAGAAGGGGCAATGAGCAGTTCTTC
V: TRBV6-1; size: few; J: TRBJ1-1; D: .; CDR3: CASSGSLNTEAFF; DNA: TGTGCCAGCAGTGGGAGCCTGAACACTGAAGCTTTCTTT
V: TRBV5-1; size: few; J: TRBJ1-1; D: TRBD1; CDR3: CASREDRATEAFF; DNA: TGCGCCAGCAGGGAAGACAGGGCCACTGAAGCTTTCTTT
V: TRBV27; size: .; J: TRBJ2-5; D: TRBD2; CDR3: CASSLSASGSYETQYF; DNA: TGTGCCAGCAGTTTGTCGGCTAGCGGGAGCTATGAGACCCAGTACTTC
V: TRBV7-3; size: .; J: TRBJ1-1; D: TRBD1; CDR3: CASSLDRGTEAFF; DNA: TGTGCCAGCAGCCTAGACAGGGGCACTGAAGCTTTCTTT
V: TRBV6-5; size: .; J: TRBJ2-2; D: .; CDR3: CASSYGGTGELFF; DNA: TGTGCCAGCAGTTACGGAGGAACCGGGGAGCTGTTTTTT
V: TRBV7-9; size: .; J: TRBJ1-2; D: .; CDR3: CASSPDKSFF; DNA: TGTGCCAGCAGCCCCGACAAGTCCTTCTTC
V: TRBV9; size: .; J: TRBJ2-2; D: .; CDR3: CASSLATYNTGELFF; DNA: TGTGCCAGCAGCCTCGCCACTTACAACACCGGGGAGCTGTTTTTT
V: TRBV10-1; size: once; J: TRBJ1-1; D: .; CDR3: CASSEYLYSEAFF; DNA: TGCGCCAGCAGTGAGTACCTCTACTCTGAAGCTTTCTTT
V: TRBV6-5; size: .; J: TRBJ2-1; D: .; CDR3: CASSYGQVSYNEQFF; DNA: TGTGCCAGCAGTTACGGCCAGGTCTCCTACAATGAGCAGTTCTTC
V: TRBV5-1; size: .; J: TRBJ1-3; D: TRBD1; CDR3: CASSFGQAAGNTIYF; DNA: TGCGCCAGCAGCTTCGGACAGGCAGCGGGAAACACCATATATTTT
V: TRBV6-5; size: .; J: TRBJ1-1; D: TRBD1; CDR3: CASLRPGGTEAFF; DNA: TGTGCCAGCCTACGCCCAGGGGGGACTGAAGCTTTCTTT
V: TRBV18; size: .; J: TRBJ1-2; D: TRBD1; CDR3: CASSPKTGGESGYTF; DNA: TGTGCCAGCTCACCCAAGACAGGGGGCGAAAGTGGCTACACCTTC
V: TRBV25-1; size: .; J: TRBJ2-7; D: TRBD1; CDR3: CASSGDRGVPYEQYF; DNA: TGTGCCAGCAGTGGGGACAGGGGGGTTCCCTACGAGCAGTACTTC
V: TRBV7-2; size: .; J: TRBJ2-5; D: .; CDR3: CASSFPAASMETQYF; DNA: TGTGCCAGCAGCTTCCCGGCCGCTAGCATGGAGACCCAGTACTTC
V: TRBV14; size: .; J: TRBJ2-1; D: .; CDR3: CASSRLGTASYNEQFF; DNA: TGTGCCAGCAGCCGTCTAGGGACTGCTTCCTACAATGAGCAGTTCTTC
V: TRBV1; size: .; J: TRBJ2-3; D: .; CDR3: CTSSPLAGCTDTQYF; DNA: TGCACCAGCAGCCCCCTAGCGGGGTGCACAGATACGCAGTATTTT
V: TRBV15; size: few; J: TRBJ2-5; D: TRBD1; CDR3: CATSWDRGIVKTQYF; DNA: TGTGCCACCAGCTGGGACAGGGGAATCGTAAAGACCCAGTACTTC
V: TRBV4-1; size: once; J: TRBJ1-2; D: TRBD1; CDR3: CASSQDSKGAIDGYTF; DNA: TGCGCCAGCAGCCAAGATAGTAAGGGGGCGATCGATGGCTACACCTTC
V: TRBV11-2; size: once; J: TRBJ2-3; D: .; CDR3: CASSLKEGARPDTQYF; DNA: TGTGCCAGCAGCTTAAAGGAGGGGGCGAGGCCAGATACGCAGTATTTT
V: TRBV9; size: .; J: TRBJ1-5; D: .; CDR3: CASSAQGKNNQPQHF; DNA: TGTGCCAGCAGCGCCCAGGGAAAGAACAATCAGCCCCAGCATTTT
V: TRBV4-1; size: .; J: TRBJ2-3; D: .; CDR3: CASSPMSGSTDTQYF; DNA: TGCGCCAGCAGCCCTATGAGCGGGAGCACAGATACGCAGTATTTT
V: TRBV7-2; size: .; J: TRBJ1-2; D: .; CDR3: CASSSRQYGYTF; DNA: TGTGCCAGCAGCTCGCGACAGTATGGCTACACCTTC
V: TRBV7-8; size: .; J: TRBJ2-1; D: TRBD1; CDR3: CASSPRDRGFSYNEQFF; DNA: TGTGCCAGCAGCCCCCGGGACAGGGGATTCTCCTACAATGAGCAGTTCTTC
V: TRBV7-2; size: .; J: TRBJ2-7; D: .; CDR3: CASSSPLGFEQYF; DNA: TGTGCCAGCAGCTCACCCCTAGGTTTCGAGCAGTACTTC
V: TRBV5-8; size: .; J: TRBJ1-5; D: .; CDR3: CASSFSGVGNQPQHF; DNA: TGTGCCAGCAGCTTTTCAGGGGTGGGCAATCAGCCCCAGCATTTT